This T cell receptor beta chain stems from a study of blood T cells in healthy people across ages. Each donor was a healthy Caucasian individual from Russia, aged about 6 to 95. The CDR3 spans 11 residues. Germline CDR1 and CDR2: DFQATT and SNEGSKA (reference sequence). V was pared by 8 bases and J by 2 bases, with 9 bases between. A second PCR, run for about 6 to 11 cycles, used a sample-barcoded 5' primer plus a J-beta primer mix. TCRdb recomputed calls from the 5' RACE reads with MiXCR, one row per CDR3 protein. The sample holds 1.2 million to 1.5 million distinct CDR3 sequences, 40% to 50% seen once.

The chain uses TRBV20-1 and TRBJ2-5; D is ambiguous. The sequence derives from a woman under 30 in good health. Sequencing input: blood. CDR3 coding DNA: TGCAGTAGACTTGGGCAAGAGACCCAGTACTTC. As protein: CSRLGQETQYF.